This T cell receptor (beta chain) derives from a study of identifying expanded T cells in peripheral blood. To note about this clone: Its antigen is unknown.

Data came from immunoSEQ multiplex PCR; TCRdb stores just in-frame clones and leaves some out. The sample has under 120,000 clones; roughly 91% are singletons. The length of the CDR3 is 11 residues. Trimming took 8 bases from V and 6 from J, leaving 11 bases between them. Looked up from germline, CDR1 is MNHEY and CDR2 is SVGAGI. Findings and limits, study-wide: About 1.2 clones differed between technical replicates, versus around 15 and 19 over time. Across healthy donors, higher total template counts meant significantly greater roughly 2-week count variance.

No infections or other immune events were documented during collection. The source of this sequence is a person aged 18 to 75 in good health. The source material was blood. The V call is TRBV6-5, the J call TRBJ2-7; D is ambiguous. The CDR3 protein is CASGEVREQYF. The DNA for the CDR3 is TGTGCCAGCGGAGAAGTACGCGAGCAGTACTTC.